This T cell receptor (beta chain) was recorded in a study of T cell repertoires in cytomegalovirus infection. This clonotype has ten or more counts. In germline, CDR1 is SGHTA, CDR2 FQGNSA. The CDR3 length is 18 residues. Trimming cost V 5 bases and J 4 bases, with 21 bases left between them. Each CDR3 protein gets one entry after TCRdb re-called the reads with MiXCR. The sample shows under 350,000 distinct CDR3 sequences, around a tenth of them seen only once. The chain uses TRBV7-2 and TRBJ2-6; D possibly uses TRBD1 or TRBD2 (5 bases each). Sequencing was performed on PBMCs. The receptor's source is a human donor in good health (CMV status not recorded). Some clones in this sample may be carry-over from other donors' samples. CDR3 in DNA: TGTGCCAGCAGCGCAGCGGCCAGGACACTCGGAGGGGCCAACGTCCTGACTTTC. Translated, it gives CASSAAARTLGGANVLTF. The full variable domain, in which reference TRBV7-2 and TRBJ2-6 provide the parts outside the CDR3, is GAGVSQSPSNKVTEKGKDVELRCDPISGHTALYWYRQSLGQGLEFLIYFQGNSAPDKSGLPSDRFSAERTGGSVSTLTIQRTQQEDSAVYLCASSAAARTLGGANVLTFGAGSRLTVL.